The 27 T cell receptor beta chains below come from one sample, sequenced in a study of OX40 agonist ivuxolimab in advanced cancers. Libraries were prepared by immunoSEQ multiplex PCR; TCRdb keeps only in-frame clonotypes and omits some of them. The sample carries 55,000 to 75,000 clones, about 88% recorded once. Sequenced material: CD4+ or CD8+ T cells sorted from blood, taken in a trial of the OX40 agonist ivuxolimab. The source of these receptors is an adult with an advanced solid tumor such as melanoma, head and neck, liver or kidney cancer.

The genes are TRBV27 and TRBJ2-3, with D perhaps being TRBD1 or TRBD2 (5 bases each). Germline V lookup: CDR1 MNHEY, CDR2 SMNVEV (reference sequence). This CDR3 contains 15 residues. Deletions cut 7 bases from V and 1 base from J, with 15 bases between. DNA for the CDR3: TGTGCCAGCACCGTCGGGGTAGGGGGCACAGATACGCAGTATTTT. Protein: CASTVGVGGTDTQYF.

V and J are TRBV11-2 and TRBJ1-5, with D possibly matching TRBD1 (6 bases). Trimming removed 4 bases at V and 6 bases at J, with 10 bases between. The V gene's germline CDR1 is SGHAT and CDR2 FQNNGV. The CDR3 runs 13 residues. CDR3 in amino acids: CASSSQGSQPQHF. The CDR3 DNA reads TGTGCCAGCAGCTCACAGGGATCTCAGCCCCAGCATTTT.

The gene calls are TRBV4-3 and TRBJ1-5; D is undetermined. V dropped 6 bases and J dropped 0 bases, with 12 bases sitting between them. The CDR3 spans 15 residues. CDR1 and CDR2 from the germline V gene are LGHNA and YSLEER. The CDR3 DNA is TGCGCCAGCAGTCCCGACACTTATAGCAATCAGCCCCAGCATTTT. Translated, it gives CASSPDTYSNQPQHF.

This rearrangement joins TRBV30 to TRBJ1-1, with 8 bases aligning to TRBD1. The CDR3 has 14 amino acids. J was trimmed by 1 base and V by 3 bases; bases with no gene match: 4. The V gene's germline CDR1 is GTSNPN and CDR2 SVGIG (reference sequence). The CDR3 protein is CAWSPGTGNTEAFF. The CDR3 nucleotides read TGTGCCTGGAGCCCAGGGACAGGGAACACTGAAGCTTTCTTT.

V is TRBV13 and J is TRBJ2-1; the D is unclear. This CDR3 spans 16 amino acids. The germline CDR1 and CDR2 sequences are PRHDT and FYEKMQ (reference sequence). Deletions cut 1 base from V and 0 bases from J, with 10 bases between. The CDR3 nucleotides read TGTGCCAGCAGCTTAGACCCGACGGGCTCCTACAATGAGCAGTTCTTC. It is translated as CASSLDPTGSYNEQFF.

The chain carries TRBV19 and TRBJ2-5, with D uncertain. CDR3 size: 11 residues. CDR1 LNHDA and CDR2 SQIVND come from the germline V gene (reference sequence). V gave up 6 bases and J gave up 7 bases, with 9 bases separating them. CDR3 in amino acids: CASSGEGTQYF. Here the CDR3 DNA reads TGTGCCAGTAGCGGAGAAGGGACCCAGTACTTC.

The chain uses TRBV10-3 and TRBJ2-3; possibly TRBD1 for D (6 bases). The V end lost 6 bases, the J end lost 2 bases, and 9 bases lay between the germline ends. Germline V gene sequence: CDR1 ENHRY, CDR2 SYGVKD. The CDR3 sequence is 13 residues long. CDR3 nucleotides: TGTGCCATCAGGGGGGACATCACAGATACGCAGTATTTT. It codes for CAIRGDITDTQYF.

The J gene is TRBJ2-4, the V gene TRBV19, with 8 positions matching TRBD1. This CDR3 has 15 residues. J lost 1 base, V lost 8 bases, and 7 bases had no gene match. The V gene's germline CDR1 is LNHDA and CDR2 SQIVND (reference sequence). The CDR3 reads CASSGGSTAKNIQYF. The DNA for the CDR3 is TGTGCCAGTTCAGGGGGCAGTACGGCCAAAAACATTCAGTACTTC.

This chain joins TRBV6-5 and TRBJ1-1; D is undetermined. Trimming took off 5 bases at V and 3 bases at J, with 13 bases between the two ends. Germline CDR1 reads MNHEY; CDR2 reads SVGAGI. The CDR3 runs 14 residues. The CDR3 DNA follows: TGTGCCAGCAGTCGACGGCGAGCTGACACTGAAGCTTTCTTT. Translation: CASSRRRADTEAFF.

The chain couples TRBV18 to TRBJ1-1; the D is unclear. The CDR3 loop spans 12 amino acids. The V gene's germline CDR1 is KGHSH and CDR2 LQKENI. Deletions cut 3 bases from V and 0 bases from J, with 2 bases between. CDR3 sequence (DNA): TGTGCCAGCTCACCGTTGAACACTGAAGCTTTCTTT. Protein sequence: CASSPLNTEAFF.

This clone was seen a single time. The chain recombines TRBV5-4 with TRBJ2-5; D gene uncertain. The germline CDR1 and CDR2 sequences are SGHNT and YYREEE (reference sequence). The CDR3 has 11 amino acids. Deletions cut 4 bases from V and 6 bases from J, with 7 bases between. This CDR3 reads CASSNGQTQYF. CDR3 coding DNA: TGTGCCAGCAGCAACGGTCAGACCCAGTACTTC.

CDR3 region: CASSYSWGEEQYF. As DNA, the CDR3 is TGTGCCAGCAGTTACTCGTGGGGGGAGGAGCAGTACTTC. V usage is TRBV6-5 and J usage is TRBJ2-7, with D perhaps matching TRBD2 (6 bases). Trimming pared 0 bases from V and 7 bases from J, leaving 10 bases between. Germline V gene data show CDR1 as MNHEY and CDR2 as SVGAGI. The CDR3 has 13 amino acids.

The V gene is TRBV7-9, the J gene TRBJ2-3, with TRBD2 matching 10 bases. Trimming cost V 8 bases and J 2 bases; bases outside gene matches: 7. The CDR3 covers 15 residues. Per the germline V gene, CDR1 is SEHNR and CDR2 is FQNEAQ (reference sequence). In DNA form, the CDR3 reads TGTGCCAGCTCGGGGACTAGCGAAGACACAGATACGCAGTATTTT. The encoded protein is CASSGTSEDTDTQYF.

This sequence joins TRBV28 and TRBJ2-6; 8 nucleotides match TRBD1. There are 17 residues in the CDR3. Germline loops: CDR1 MDHEN, CDR2 SYDVKM. Trimming cost V 7 bases and J 3 bases; bases outside gene matches: 11. The CDR3 DNA reads as TGTGCCAGCACCACTCGACAGGGGTTGTTTGGGGCCAACGTCCTGACTTTC. Its translation: CASTTRQGLFGANVLTF.

This clone was observed a single time. The J gene is TRBJ2-3, the V gene TRBV18; 9 bases align to TRBD2. The CDR3 consists of 16 residues. Germline-derived CDR1 and CDR2 are KGHSH and LQKENI. V trimming: 0 bases; J trimming: 5 bases; junction bases outside the gene matches: 6. CDR3 residues: CASSPPSSGIGDTQYF. Here the CDR3 DNA reads TGTGCCAGCTCACCACCGTCTAGCGGGATAGGAGATACGCAGTATTTT.

V and J are TRBV2 and TRBJ2-7; D remains ambiguous. V was shortened by 2 bases and J by 3 bases, with 5 bases between the two germline ends. Germline V CDR1 and CDR2: SNHLY, FYNNEI. The CDR3 length is 12 residues. In DNA form, the CDR3 reads TGTGCCAGCAGTGAAATAAGCTACGAGCAGTACTTC. This codes for CASSEISYEQYF.

This clone was observed a few times. This chain connects TRBV7-9 to TRBJ2-3; D perhaps matches TRBD2 (6 bases). The CDR3 runs to 18 residues. Germline values: CDR1 SEHNR, CDR2 FQNEAQ (reference sequence). The V and J ends lost 5 bases and 0 bases respectively, with 21 bases between them. CDR3 in DNA: TGTGCCAGCAGCACACCGGAGGGGAGTGGTCCTAGCACAGATACGCAGTATTTT. Translation gives CASSTPEGSGPSTDTQYF.

This chain uses TRBV7-8 with TRBJ2-1; the match to TRBD2 covers 12 bases. With V trimmed by 5 bases and J by 0 bases, 17 bases remained unmatched. Germline V gene data show CDR1 as SGHVS and CDR2 as FQNEAQ. The CDR3 extends over 21 amino acids. The CDR3 sequence: CASSPYRLAGVGTSSYNEQFF. CDR3 DNA: TGTGCCAGCAGCCCATATCGACTAGCGGGAGTGGGGACGTCCTCCTACAATGAGCAGTTCTTC.

V gene TRBV9 combines with J gene TRBJ2-1, with 12 bases matching TRBD2. CDR1 is SGDLS and CDR2 is YYNGEE in the germline V gene. Trimming at V came to 4 bases and at J to 8 bases, leaving 7 bases not matched to a gene. The CDR3 runs to 15 residues. The CDR3 nucleotides read TGTGCCAGCAGCTCTAGCGGGAGGGCCGAAGATGAGCAGTTCTTC. This codes for CASSSSGRAEDEQFF.

CDR3 DNA: TGTGCCAGTAGTATATCGGGCCAGGGGGCCGAGCAGTACTTC. Its translation: CASSISGQGAEQYF. The J gene is TRBJ2-7, the V gene TRBV19; TRBD1 matches 8 bases. After removal of 2 bases from V and 6 bases from J, the junction contained 6 bases not matched to a gene. Germline CDR1 and CDR2: LNHDA and SQIVND (reference sequence). This CDR3 is 14 amino acids long.

CDR3 nucleotide sequence: TGTGCCAGCAGTCACCCGGGAGAGAACTATGGCTACACCTTC. Its protein product is CASSHPGENYGYTF. The chain combines TRBV6-6 with TRBJ1-2; D is unresolved. V lost 5 bases and J lost 2, with 12 bases in between. The CDR3 loop spans 14 amino acids. Per the germline V gene, CDR1 is MNHNY and CDR2 is SVGAGI (reference sequence).

This chain connects TRBV7-2 to TRBJ2-1, with 12 nucleotides matching TRBD2. The trim removed 4 bases at V and 7 bases at J, leaving 5 bases unmatched. Germline loops: CDR1 SGHTA, CDR2 FQGNSA. The CDR3 runs to 15 residues. CDR3 sequence: CASSSVGTSGNEQFF. The CDR3 DNA is TGTGCCAGCAGCTCTGTGGGGACTAGCGGGAATGAGCAGTTCTTC.

The chain links TRBV6-5 to TRBJ2-1; no clear D gene. Trimming pared 6 bases from V and 1 base from J, leaving 13 bases between. Per germline, CDR1 MNHEY and CDR2 SVGAGI. This CDR3 is built from 15 residues. DNA for the CDR3: TGTGCCAGCAGACGCGACCTATCGTCCTACAATGAGCAGTTCTTC. As protein: CASRRDLSSYNEQFF.

The chain combines TRBV5-3 with TRBJ1-1; no firm D call. TRBV5-3 is reported as an ORF; its role is uncertain. Trimming took off 2 bases at V and 3 bases at J, with 14 bases between the two ends. This CDR3 contains 15 residues. The CDR3 is CARSLLLGRDTEAFF. Here the CDR3 DNA reads TGTGCCAGAAGCTTACTTCTAGGTAGGGACACTGAAGCTTTCTTT.

The chain employs TRBV30 and TRBJ2-2; D gene unclear. Trimming stripped 3 bases from V and 7 bases from J, with 9 bases between. The V gene's germline CDR1 is GTSNPN and CDR2 SVGIG (reference sequence). The CDR3 sequence is 12 residues long. CDR3 bases: TGTGCCTGGAGAGATGGTATCGGGGAGCTGTTTTTT. It specifies CAWRDGIGELFF.

The chain recombines TRBV18 with TRBJ2-7, with unresolved D. Germline assignment: CDR1 KGHSH and CDR2 LQKENI. Trimming removed 1 base from V and 0 bases from J, with 4 bases in between. This CDR3 comprises 13 residues. CDR3 sequence (DNA): TGTGCCAGCTCACCACTCCCCTCCTACGAGCAGTACTTC. It codes for CASSPLPSYEQYF. Based on the CDR3 plus reference TRBV18 and TRBJ2-7, the full variable domain is NAGVMQNPRHLVRRRGQEARLRCSPMKGHSHVYWYRQLPEEGLKFMVYLQKENIIDESGMPKERFSAEFPKEGPSILRIQQVVRGDSAAYFCASSPLPSYEQYFGPGTRLTVT.

J is TRBJ2-5 and V is TRBV9; 10 positions match TRBD1. V lost 4 bases and J lost 4; bases outside the gene matches: 13. CDR1 and CDR2 (germline): SGDLS, YYNGEE. The CDR3 has 17 amino acids. The CDR3: CASSPLPRDRGAETQYF. The CDR3 DNA reads TGTGCCAGCAGCCCCCTCCCCCGGGACAGGGGCGCAGAGACCCAGTACTTC. Using reference TRBV9 and TRBJ2-5 for the parts outside the CDR3, the full variable domain is DSGVTQTPKHLITATGQRVTLRCSPRSGDLSVYWYQQSLDQGLQFLIQYYNGEERAKGNILERFSAQQFPDLHSELNLSSLELGDSALYFCASSPLPRDRGAETQYFGPGTRLLVL.